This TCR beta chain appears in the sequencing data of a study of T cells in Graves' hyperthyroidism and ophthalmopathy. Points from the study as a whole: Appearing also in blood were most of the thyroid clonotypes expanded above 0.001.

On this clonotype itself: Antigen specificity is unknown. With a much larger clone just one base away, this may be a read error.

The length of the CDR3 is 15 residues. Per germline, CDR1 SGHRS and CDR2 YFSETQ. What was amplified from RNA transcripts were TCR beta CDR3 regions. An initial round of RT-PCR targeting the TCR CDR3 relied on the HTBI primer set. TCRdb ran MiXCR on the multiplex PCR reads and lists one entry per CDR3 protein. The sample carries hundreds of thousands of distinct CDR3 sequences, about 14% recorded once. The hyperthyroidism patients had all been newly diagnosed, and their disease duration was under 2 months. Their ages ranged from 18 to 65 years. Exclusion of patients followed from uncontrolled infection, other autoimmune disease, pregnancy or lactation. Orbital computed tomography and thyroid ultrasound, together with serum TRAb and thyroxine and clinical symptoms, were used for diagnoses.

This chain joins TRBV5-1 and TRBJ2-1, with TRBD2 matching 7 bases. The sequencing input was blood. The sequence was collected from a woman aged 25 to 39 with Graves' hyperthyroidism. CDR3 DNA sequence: TGTGCCAGCAGCTTTGGGGGAGGGCCTCTGGACGAGCAGTTCTTC. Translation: CASSFGGGPLDEQFF.